This T cell receptor beta chain was documented in a study of blood T cell repertoires in COVID-19. Study information: The origin of the acute and convalescent COVID-19 samples was the United States, Italy and Spain. T cells, B-cell-depleted T cells, or PBMCs provided the cDNA or gDNA that served as material.

On this clone itself: The sample carries other DNA sequences with the same CDR3.

Trimming took 4 bases from V and 0 from J, leaving 10 bases between them. The length of the CDR3 is 14 residues. CDR1 is SGHRS and CDR2 is YFSETQ in the germline V gene. How the authors handled the data: Reference gene primers were amplified, and this amplification served to estimate nucleated cell counts. The assay was immunoSEQ multiplex PCR, and TCRdb's table has in-frame clones only and misses some. D and trimming come from the DNA, and the V and J calls and clone size come from that table. The sample includes approximately 230,000 clones, roughly 90% of them seen just once. The rearrangement uses TRBV5-1 and TRBJ1-2, with D maybe TRBD1 (6 bases). Sequences were obtained from peripheral blood. The sequence was collected from a man aged 30 to 45 who had recovered from COVID-19. The CDR3 reads CASSPGAANYGYTF. In nucleotides, the CDR3 is TGCGCCAGCAGCCCAGGGGCAGCTAACTATGGCTACACCTTC.